These T cell receptor beta chains were read from a single sample in a study of blood T cell repertoires in COVID-19. The assay was immunoSEQ multiplex PCR, and TCRdb's table has in-frame clones only and misses some. The repertoire holds under 150,000 clones, with 84% as singletons. Input material: PBMCs or T cells enriched from blood (not recorded which). These receptor sequences come from a man aged 50 to 60 in a cohort exposed to, infected with or recovered from COVID-19 (not recorded which). CDR3s include the opening cysteine and the closing phenylalanine or tryptophan. A D gene is named only where the DNA matches it firmly. The size of a clone is reported for some rows only, either as once, few or many, or as a class for expanded clones.

clone size,D gene,V gene,J gene,CDR3 DNA,CDR3 protein
NA,TRBD1,TRBV10-1,TRBJ1-6,TGCGCCAGCAGTTCGGGACAGTGGAATTCACCCCTCCACTTT,CASSSGQWNSPLHF
NA,NA,TRBV12-2,TRBJ2-7,TGTGCAAGTCGCTTTGGACAGGGGGTCTACGAGCAGTACTTC,CASRFGQGVYEQYF
NA,NA,TRBV6-5,TRBJ2-3,TGTGCCAGCAGTCCCGGGAGTCCCGGCACAGATACGCAGTATTTT,CASSPGSPGTDTQYF
NA,NA,TRBV10-1,TRBJ1-2,TGCGCCAGCAGCGAATTTCCTTCAGGGTACCCTGGCTACACCTTC,CASSEFPSGYPGYTF
NA,TRBD1,TRBV7-2,TRBJ1-6,TGTGCCAGCAGTCCATCTACAGGGGCCTCCTATAATTCACCCCTCCACTTT,CASSPSTGASYNSPLHF
NA,TRBD1,TRBV7-2,TRBJ2-5,TGTGCCAGCAGTCCGAGGGACAGGGGGCGCGGGACCCAGTACTTC,CASSPRDRGRGTQYF
NA,TRBD1,TRBV30,TRBJ2-1,TGTGCCTGTGACAGGGAGATCTACAATGAGCAGTTCTTC,CACDREIYNEQFF
NA,TRBD1,TRBV2,TRBJ2-3,TGTGCCAGCACAACAGGGGTGGCAGATACGCAGTATTTT,CASTTGVADTQYF
few,NA,TRBV19,TRBJ1-5,TGTGCCAGTAGTACCGAACACGCCTATCAGCCCCAGCATTTT,CASSTEHAYQPQHF
NA,TRBD1,TRBV19,TRBJ2-1,TGTGCCAGTAGTCCCCTACCGGGACAGGGGAACAATGAGCAGTTCTTC,CASSPLPGQGNNEQFF
once,TRBD2,TRBV9,TRBJ2-7,TGTGCCAGCAGCGTAGGACTAGCTGGCTCCTACGAGCAGTACTTC,CASSVGLAGSYEQYF
NA,TRBD2,TRBV7-9,TRBJ2-4,TGTGCCAGCAGCTTAACTAGCGGGTTTCTCAAGGACATTCAGTACTTC,CASSLTSGFLKDIQYF
NA,TRBD1,TRBV7-9,TRBJ1-2,TGTGCCAGCAGCTTACGTTTCGTTAGAAGGACAGGGCCAGAAGGTGGCTACACCTTC,CASSLRFVRRTGPEGGYTF
NA,TRBD1,TRBV12-3/TRBV12-4,TRBJ1-2,TGTGCCAGCGGACTCGACAGGGACGATGGCTACACCTTC,CASGLDRDDGYTF
NA,TRBD2,TRBV11-2,TRBJ2-1,TGTGCCAGCAGCCCTTTAGCGGGATTAGCCTACAATGAGCAGTTCTTC,CASSPLAGLAYNEQFF
NA,TRBD1,TRBV7-2,TRBJ2-7,TGTGCCAGCAGCTTATCGACAGGGTCCTACGAGCAGTACTTC,CASSLSTGSYEQYF
NA,NA,TRBV18,TRBJ2-1,TGTGCCAGCTCACCTCCCTATAGCGAGGTAAGGTCCTACAATGAGCAGTTCTTC,CASSPPYSEVRSYNEQFF
NA,NA,TRBV30,TRBJ2-7,TGTGCCTATTCTGAGTTTTCCTACGAGCAGTACTTC,CAYSEFSYEQYF
NA,NA,TRBV14,TRBJ2-1,TGTGCCAGCAGCCAAGCAGGAGGTGAGCAGTTCTTC,CASSQAGGEQFF
NA,NA,TRBV5-1,TRBJ2-2,TGCGCCAGCAGCTTGATACTAGGAAACACCGGGGAGCTGTTTTTT,CASSLILGNTGELFF
few,NA,TRBV6-5,TRBJ1-3,TGTGCCAGCAGTTATCAGGCGTACTCTGGAAACACCATATATTTT,CASSYQAYSGNTIYF
NA,TRBD1,TRBV10-3,TRBJ2-1,TGTGCCACCAACCCCGGGACAGCCACTTACAATGAGCAGTTCTTC,CATNPGTATYNEQFF
NA,NA,TRBV29-1,TRBJ2-6,TGCAGCGTCTCGGGTGTGTATGGGGCCAACGTCCTGACTTTC,CSVSGVYGANVLTF
NA,NA,TRBV11-2,TRBJ2-4,TGTGCCAGCAGCCACAGGGAGATAGCCAAAAACATTCAGTACTTC,CASSHREIAKNIQYF
NA,NA,TRBV7-3,TRBJ1-1,TGTGCCAGCAGCTTAATGGGCACGAACACTGAAGCTTTCTTT,CASSLMGTNTEAFF
NA,TRBD1,TRBV11-2,TRBJ1-2,TGTGCCAGCAGCTCCAAGATTCGACAGGGGGACTATGGCTACACCTTC,CASSSKIRQGDYGYTF
NA,NA,TRBV9,TRBJ2-2,TGTGCCAGCAGCGTACCGGGACAAACGAACACCGGGGAGCTGTTTTTT,CASSVPGQTNTGELFF
NA,NA,TRBV10-3,TRBJ1-2,TGTGCCATCAGTGAGAACACCGCTAACTATGGCTACACCTTC,CAISENTANYGYTF
NA,NA,TRBV28,TRBJ1-2,TGTGCCACTGCGGGGGGTGACTATGGCTACACCTTC,CATAGGDYGYTF
NA,TRBD1,TRBV7-2,TRBJ1-5,TGTGCCAGCAGCTTAGGGACAGGTGGGCCCCAGCATTTT,CASSLGTGGPQHF
NA,NA,TRBV9,TRBJ2-7,TGTGCCAGCAGCGCGGGGGACAGCGGGTCCTACGAGCAGTACTTC,CASSAGDSGSYEQYF
NA,NA,TRBV3-1/TRBV3-2,TRBJ1-2,TGTGCCAGCAGCCAAGTACCAGAGCGGGGCTACACCTTC,CASSQVPERGYTF
NA,NA,TRBV28,TRBJ1-1,TGTGCCAGCAGCACAATCCCCAGGGAGGGCCCTGAAGCTTTCTTT,CASSTIPREGPEAFF
NA,NA,TRBV5-1,TRBJ1-3,TGCGCCAGCAGCTTGGGACAGCAGAAATCTGGAAACACCATATATTTT,CASSLGQQKSGNTIYF
NA,NA,TRBV3-1/TRBV3-2,TRBJ2-7,TGTGCCAGCAGCCCTTCTAGTACCGAGCAGTACTTC,CASSPSSTEQYF
once,NA,TRBV15,TRBJ1-2,TGTGCCACCACCCAGATCGGAGGTCTAAACTATGGCTACACCTTC,CATTQIGGLNYGYTF
few,TRBD2,TRBV7-3,TRBJ2-1,TGTGCCAGCAGCTTAAGTCCTAGCGGCCCGAGCGATGAGCAGTTCTTC,CASSLSPSGPSDEQFF
NA,NA,TRBV6-5,TRBJ2-7,TGTGCCAGCAGCGGCGGCCCGGGTGAGCAGTACTTC,CASSGGPGEQYF
NA,NA,TRBV9,TRBJ2-2,TGTGCCAGCAGCCAACAGAACACCGGGGAGCTGTTTTTT,CASSQQNTGELFF
NA,TRBD1,TRBV18,TRBJ2-1,TGTGCCAGCTCCTCAGGGGGCAAAGAGCAGTTCTTC,CASSSGGKEQFF
NA,TRBD2,TRBV7-2,TRBJ2-5,TGTGCCAGCAGCTTATGGCGGGGGGGGGAGACCCAGTACTTC,CASSLWRGGETQYF
NA,NA,TRBV6-6,TRBJ1-5,TGTGCCAGCAGTTACTCAGACAGGAGCAATCAGCCCCAGCATTTT,CASSYSDRSNQPQHF
NA,TRBD2,TRBV29-1,TRBJ2-1,TGCAGCGTTGAAGTTAGCGGGGGACCCTATGAGCAGTTCTTC,CSVEVSGGPYEQFF
NA,TRBD1,TRBV28,TRBJ1-2,TGTGCCAGCGCCCGGGACAGCAACTATGGCTACACCTTC,CASARDSNYGYTF
NA,TRBD1,TRBV27,TRBJ2-3,TGTGCCAGCAACGCAGGGGGCCGGGCGCAGTATTTT,CASNAGGRAQYF
NA,TRBD1,TRBV29-1,TRBJ2-4,TGCAGCGTGGACAGGGGGGACAAAAACATTCAGTACTTC,CSVDRGDKNIQYF
few,TRBD2,TRBV3-1/TRBV3-2,TRBJ2-7,TGTGCCAGCAGCCAAGGGGGGGGACCTCTATCCTCCTACGAGCAGTACTTC,CASSQGGGPLSSYEQYF
NA,NA,TRBV12-2,TRBJ2-3,TGTGCAAGTCGCTTCCCGGGGGGGTTCACAGATACGCAGTATTTT,CASRFPGGFTDTQYF
once,TRBD1,TRBV5-1,TRBJ2-5,TGCGCCAGCAGCAGGGACAGGGAGACCCAGTACTTC,CASSRDRETQYF
NA,NA,TRBV2,TRBJ1-2,TGTGCCAGCAGCCTTCAGGCTAACTATGGCTACACCTTC,CASSLQANYGYTF
few,NA,TRBV29-1,TRBJ2-7,TGCAGCGTTGTCGGACAGTCCTCCTACGAGCAGTACTTC,CSVVGQSSYEQYF
NA,TRBD2,TRBV2,TRBJ2-5,TGTGCCAGCAGGGTGACTGGGGGGGCCCAGTACTTC,CASRVTGGAQYF
NA,TRBD2,TRBV28,TRBJ2-7,TGTGCCAGCAGTTTTTGGGGACTAGCGGGAGAGTACGAGCAGTACTTC,CASSFWGLAGEYEQYF